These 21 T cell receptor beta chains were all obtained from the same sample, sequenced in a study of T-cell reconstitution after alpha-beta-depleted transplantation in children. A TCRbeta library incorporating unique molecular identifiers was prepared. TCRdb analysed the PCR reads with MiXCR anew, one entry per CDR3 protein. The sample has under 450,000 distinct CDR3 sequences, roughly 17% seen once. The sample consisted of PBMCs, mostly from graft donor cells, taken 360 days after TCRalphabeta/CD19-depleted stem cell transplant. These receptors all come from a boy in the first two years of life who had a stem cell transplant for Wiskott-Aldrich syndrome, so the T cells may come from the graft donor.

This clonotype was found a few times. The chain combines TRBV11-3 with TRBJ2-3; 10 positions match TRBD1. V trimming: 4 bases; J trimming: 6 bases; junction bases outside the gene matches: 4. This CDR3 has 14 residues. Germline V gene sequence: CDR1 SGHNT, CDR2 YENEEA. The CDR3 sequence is CASSYGTGADTQYF. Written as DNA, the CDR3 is TGTGCCAGCAGCTACGGGACAGGGGCTGATACGCAGTATTTT.

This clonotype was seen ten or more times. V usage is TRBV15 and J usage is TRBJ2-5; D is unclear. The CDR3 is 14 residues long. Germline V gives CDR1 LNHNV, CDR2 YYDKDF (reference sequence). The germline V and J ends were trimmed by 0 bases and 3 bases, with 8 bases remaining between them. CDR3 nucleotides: TGTGCCACCAGCAGAGATATGTGGGAAGAGACCCAGTACTTC. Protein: CATSRDMWEETQYF.

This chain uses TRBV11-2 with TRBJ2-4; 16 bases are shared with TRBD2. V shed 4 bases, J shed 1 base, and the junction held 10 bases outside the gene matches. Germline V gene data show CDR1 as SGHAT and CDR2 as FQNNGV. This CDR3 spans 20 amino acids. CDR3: CASSSTRGLAGGPAKNIQYF. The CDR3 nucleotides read TGTGCCAGCAGCTCCACCCGGGGACTAGCGGGAGGGCCTGCCAAAAACATTCAGTACTTC. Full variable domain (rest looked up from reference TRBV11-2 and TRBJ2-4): EAGVAQSPRYKIIEKRQSVAFWCNPISGHATLYWYQQILGQGPKLLIQFQNNGVVDDSQLPKDRFSAERLKGVDSTLKIQPAKLEDSAVYLCASSSTRGLAGGPAKNIQYFGAGTRLSVL.

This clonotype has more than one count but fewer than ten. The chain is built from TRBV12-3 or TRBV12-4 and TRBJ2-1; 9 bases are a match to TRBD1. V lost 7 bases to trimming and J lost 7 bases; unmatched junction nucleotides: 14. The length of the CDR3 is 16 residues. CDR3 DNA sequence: TGTGCCAGCAATCGCCCTGGGACAGGGTCCCATAATGAGCAGTTCTTC. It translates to CASNRPGTGSHNEQFF.

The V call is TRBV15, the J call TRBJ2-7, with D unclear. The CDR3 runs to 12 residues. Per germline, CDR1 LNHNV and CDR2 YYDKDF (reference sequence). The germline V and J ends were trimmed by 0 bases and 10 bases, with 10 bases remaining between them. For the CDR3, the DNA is TGTGCCACCAGCAGAGATCGATCGCACCAGTACTTC. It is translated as CATSRDRSHQYF.

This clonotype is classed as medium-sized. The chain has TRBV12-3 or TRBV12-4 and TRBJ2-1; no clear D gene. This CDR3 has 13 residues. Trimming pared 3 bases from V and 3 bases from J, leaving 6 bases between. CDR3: CASSFFNYNEQFF. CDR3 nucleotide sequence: TGTGCCAGCAGTTTTTTCAACTACAATGAGCAGTTCTTC.

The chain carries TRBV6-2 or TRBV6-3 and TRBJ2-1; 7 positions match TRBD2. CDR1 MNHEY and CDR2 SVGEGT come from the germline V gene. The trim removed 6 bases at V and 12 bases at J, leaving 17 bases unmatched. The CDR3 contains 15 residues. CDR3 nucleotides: TGTGCCAGCAGCCTCCCTAGCGGAGGCCATGTTAGGCAGTTCTTC. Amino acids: CASSLPSGGHVRQFF.

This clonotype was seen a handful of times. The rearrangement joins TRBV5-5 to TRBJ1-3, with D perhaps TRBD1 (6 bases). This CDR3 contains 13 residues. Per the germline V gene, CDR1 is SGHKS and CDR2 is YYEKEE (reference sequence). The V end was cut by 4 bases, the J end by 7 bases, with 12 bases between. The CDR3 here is CASSAQGWNTIYF. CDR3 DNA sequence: TGTGCCAGCAGCGCCCAGGGGTGGAACACCATATATTTT.

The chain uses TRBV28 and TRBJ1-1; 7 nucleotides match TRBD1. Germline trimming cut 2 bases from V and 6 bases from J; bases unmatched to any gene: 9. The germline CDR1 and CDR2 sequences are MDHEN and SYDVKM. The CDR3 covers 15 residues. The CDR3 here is CASSLNPPDRAEAFF. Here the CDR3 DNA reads TGTGCCAGCAGTTTAAACCCCCCCGACAGGGCTGAAGCTTTCTTT.

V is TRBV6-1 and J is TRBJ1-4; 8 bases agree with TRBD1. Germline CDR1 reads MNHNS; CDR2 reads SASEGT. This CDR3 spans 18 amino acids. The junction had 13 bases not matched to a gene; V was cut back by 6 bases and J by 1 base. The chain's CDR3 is CASSSPSTGGITNEKLFF. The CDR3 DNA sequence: TGTGCCAGCAGCTCACCATCTACAGGGGGTATAACTAATGAAAAACTGTTTTTT.

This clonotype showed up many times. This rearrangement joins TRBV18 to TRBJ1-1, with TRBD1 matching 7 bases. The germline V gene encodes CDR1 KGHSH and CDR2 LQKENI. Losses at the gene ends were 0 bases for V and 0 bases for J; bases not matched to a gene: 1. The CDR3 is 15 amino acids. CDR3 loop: CASSPPGQLNTEAFF. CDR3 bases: TGTGCCAGCTCACCACCGGGACAGTTGAACACTGAAGCTTTCTTT.

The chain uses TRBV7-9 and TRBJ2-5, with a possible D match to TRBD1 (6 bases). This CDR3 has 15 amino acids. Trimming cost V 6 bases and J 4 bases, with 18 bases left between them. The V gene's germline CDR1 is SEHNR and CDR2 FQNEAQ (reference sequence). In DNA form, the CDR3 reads TGTGCCAGCAGTTCCCACCGGACAGAAAGAGAGACCCAGTACTTC. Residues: CASSSHRTERETQYF.

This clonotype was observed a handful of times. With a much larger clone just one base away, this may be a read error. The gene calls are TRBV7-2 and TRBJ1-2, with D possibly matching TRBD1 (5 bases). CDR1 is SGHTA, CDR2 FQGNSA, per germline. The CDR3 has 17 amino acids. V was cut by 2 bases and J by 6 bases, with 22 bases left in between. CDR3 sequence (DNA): TGTGCCAGCAGCTTATTCGGGATAGGGGTTGGAAAGGATGGCTACACCTTC. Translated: CASSLFGIGVGKDGYTF.

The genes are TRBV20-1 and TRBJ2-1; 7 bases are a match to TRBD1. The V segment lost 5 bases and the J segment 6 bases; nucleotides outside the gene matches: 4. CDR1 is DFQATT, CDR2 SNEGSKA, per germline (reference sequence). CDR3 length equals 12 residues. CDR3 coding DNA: TGCAGTGCTCTACGACAGGGCAATGAGCAGTTCTTC. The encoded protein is CSALRQGNEQFF.

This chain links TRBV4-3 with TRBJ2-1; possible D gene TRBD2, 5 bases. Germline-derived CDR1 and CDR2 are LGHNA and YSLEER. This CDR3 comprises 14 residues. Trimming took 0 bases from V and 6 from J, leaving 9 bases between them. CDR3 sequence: CASSQDTGVNEQFF. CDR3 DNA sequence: TGCGCCAGCAGCCAAGATACCGGGGTCAATGAGCAGTTCTTC.

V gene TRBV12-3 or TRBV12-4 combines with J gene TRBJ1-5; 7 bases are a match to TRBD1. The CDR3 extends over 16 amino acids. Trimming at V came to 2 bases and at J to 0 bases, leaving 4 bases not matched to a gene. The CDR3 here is CASSLQGVNSNQPQHF. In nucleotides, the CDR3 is TGTGCCAGCAGTTTACAGGGGGTGAATAGCAATCAGCCCCAGCATTTT.

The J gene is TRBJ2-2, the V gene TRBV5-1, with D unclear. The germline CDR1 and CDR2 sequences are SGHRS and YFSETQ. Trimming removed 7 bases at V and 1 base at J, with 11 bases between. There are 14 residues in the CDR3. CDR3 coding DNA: TGCGCCAGCCACGCAAGGAGGAACACCGGGGAGCTGTTTTTT. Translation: CASHARRNTGELFF.

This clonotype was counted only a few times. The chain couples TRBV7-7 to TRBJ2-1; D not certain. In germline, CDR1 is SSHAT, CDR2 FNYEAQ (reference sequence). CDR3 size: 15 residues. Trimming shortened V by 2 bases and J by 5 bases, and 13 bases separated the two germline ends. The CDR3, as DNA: TGTGCCAGCAGCTTAAATGCTGGGCCCCACAATGAGCAGTTCTTC. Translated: CASSLNAGPHNEQFF.

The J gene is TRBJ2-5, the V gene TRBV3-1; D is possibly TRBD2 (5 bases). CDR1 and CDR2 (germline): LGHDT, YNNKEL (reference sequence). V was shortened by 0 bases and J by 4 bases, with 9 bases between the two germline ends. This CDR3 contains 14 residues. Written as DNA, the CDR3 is TGTGCCAGCAGCCAAGAGTCGGCGGGAGAGACCCAGTACTTC. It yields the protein CASSQESAGETQYF.

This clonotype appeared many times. The CDR3 sequence: CASSIVEDNEQFF. As DNA, the CDR3 is TGTGCCAGTAGTATAGTGGAGGACAATGAGCAGTTCTTC. The V call is TRBV19, the J call TRBJ2-1; maybe TRBD2 (5 bases). CDR3 length: 13 amino acids. In germline, CDR1 is LNHDA, CDR2 SQIVND (reference sequence). V lost 1 base to trimming and J lost 5 bases, with 6 bases between them.

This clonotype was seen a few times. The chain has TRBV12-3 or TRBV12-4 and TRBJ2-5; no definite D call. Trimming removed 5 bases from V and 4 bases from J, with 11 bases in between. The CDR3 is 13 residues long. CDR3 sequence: CASSQGHLETQYF. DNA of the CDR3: TGTGCCAGCAGTCAAGGCCATTTAGAGACCCAGTACTTC.